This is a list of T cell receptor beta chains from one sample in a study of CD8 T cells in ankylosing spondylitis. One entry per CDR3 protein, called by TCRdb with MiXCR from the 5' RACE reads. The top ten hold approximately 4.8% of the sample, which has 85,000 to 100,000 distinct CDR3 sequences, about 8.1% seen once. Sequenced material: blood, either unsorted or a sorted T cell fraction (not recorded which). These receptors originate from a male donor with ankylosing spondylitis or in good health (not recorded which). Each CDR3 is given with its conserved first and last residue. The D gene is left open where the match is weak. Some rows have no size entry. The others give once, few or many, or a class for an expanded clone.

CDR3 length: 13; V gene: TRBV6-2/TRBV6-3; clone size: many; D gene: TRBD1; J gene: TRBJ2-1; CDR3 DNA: TGTGCCAGCAGGACAGACAGGGTACATGAGCAGTTCTTC; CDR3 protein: CASRTDRVHEQFF
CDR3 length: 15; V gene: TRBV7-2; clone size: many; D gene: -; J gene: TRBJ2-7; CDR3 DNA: TGTGCCAGCAGCTTACGGGACTTGAGCTCCTACGAGCAGTACTTC; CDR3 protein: CASSLRDLSSYEQYF
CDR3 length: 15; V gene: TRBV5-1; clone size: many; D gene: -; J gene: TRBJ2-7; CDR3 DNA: TGCGCCAGCAGCTCGAGCGACCTGAGCTCCTACGAGCAGTACTTC; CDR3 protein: CASSSSDLSSYEQYF
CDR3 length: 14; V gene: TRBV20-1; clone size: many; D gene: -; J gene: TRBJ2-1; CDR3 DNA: TGCAGTGCTCAACGAATGACGGACTACAATGAGCAGTTCTTC; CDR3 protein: CSAQRMTDYNEQFF
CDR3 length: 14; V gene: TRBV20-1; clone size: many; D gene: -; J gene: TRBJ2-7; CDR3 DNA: TGCAGTGCTAGACCGCCGACAGCTATCTACGAGCAGTACTTC; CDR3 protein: CSARPPTAIYEQYF
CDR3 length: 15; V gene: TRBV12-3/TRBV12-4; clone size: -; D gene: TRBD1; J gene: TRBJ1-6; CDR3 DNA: TGTGCCAGCGCGGTCTCCTACAGGGGCTATCCACCCCTCCACTTT; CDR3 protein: CASAVSYRGYPPLHF
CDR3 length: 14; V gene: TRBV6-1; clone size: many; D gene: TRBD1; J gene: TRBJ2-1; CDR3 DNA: TGTGCCAGCAACGGGGACAGGACCTACAATGAGCAGTTCTTC; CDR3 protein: CASNGDRTYNEQFF
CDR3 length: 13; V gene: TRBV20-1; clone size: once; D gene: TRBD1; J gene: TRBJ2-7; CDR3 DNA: TGCAGTGCAAAGACAGGGGGCCCCTACGAGCAGTACTTC; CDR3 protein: CSAKTGGPYEQYF
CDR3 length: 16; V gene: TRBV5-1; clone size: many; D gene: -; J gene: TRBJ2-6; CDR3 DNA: TGCGCCAGCAGCTTCCGACAGAGCTCTGGGGCCAACGTCCTGACTTTC; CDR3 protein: CASSFRQSSGANVLTF
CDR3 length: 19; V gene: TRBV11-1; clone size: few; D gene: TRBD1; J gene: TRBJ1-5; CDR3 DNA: TGTGCCAGCAGCTTAGCGAGGACAGGGGACCTCGTTTTGAATCAGCCCCAGCATTTT; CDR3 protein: CASSLARTGDLVLNQPQHF
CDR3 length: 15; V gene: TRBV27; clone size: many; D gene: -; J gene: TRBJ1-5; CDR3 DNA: TGTGCCAGCAGTCCCGGGATGAGCAGCAATCAGCCCCAGCATTTT; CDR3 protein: CASSPGMSSNQPQHF
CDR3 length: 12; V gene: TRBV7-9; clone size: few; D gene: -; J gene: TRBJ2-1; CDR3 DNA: TGTGCCAGCAGCTCCCCCCTCAATGAGCAGTTCTTC; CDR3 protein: CASSSPLNEQFF
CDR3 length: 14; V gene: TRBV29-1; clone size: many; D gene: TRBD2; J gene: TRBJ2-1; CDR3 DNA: TGCAGCGTTGTAAAGCGGGGCTCCTACAATGAGCAGTTCTTC; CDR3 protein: CSVVKRGSYNEQFF
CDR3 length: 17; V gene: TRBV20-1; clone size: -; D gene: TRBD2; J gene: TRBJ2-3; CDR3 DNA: TGCAGTGCTGGTAAAGCGGGGAATCTCATCTCCGGAGATACGCAGTATTTT; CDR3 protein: CSAGKAGNLISGDTQYF
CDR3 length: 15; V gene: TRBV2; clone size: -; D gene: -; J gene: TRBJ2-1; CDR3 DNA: TGTGCCAGCAGTATGACAATAAAAATACACAATGAGCAGTTCTTC; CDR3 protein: CASSMTIKIHNEQFF
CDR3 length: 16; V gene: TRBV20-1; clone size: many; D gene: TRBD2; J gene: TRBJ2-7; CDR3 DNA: TGCAGTGCTACTATCGAATGGCCTAGCGGTGCCCCCGAGCAGTACTTC; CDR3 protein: CSATIEWPSGAPEQYF
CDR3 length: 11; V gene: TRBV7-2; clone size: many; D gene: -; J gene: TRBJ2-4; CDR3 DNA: TGTGCCAGCGGCACCAAAAACATTCAGTACTTC; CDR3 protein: CASGTKNIQYF
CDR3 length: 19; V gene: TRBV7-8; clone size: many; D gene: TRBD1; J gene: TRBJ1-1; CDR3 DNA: TGTGCCAGCAGCCGTACTGGTGGGACAGCCACTATGCGGGCCACTGAAGCTTTCTTT; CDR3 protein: CASSRTGGTATMRATEAFF
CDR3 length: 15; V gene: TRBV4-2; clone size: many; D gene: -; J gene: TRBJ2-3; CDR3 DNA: TGTGCCAGCAGCCAAGACGACAGGAAAACAGATACGCAGTATTTT; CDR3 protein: CASSQDDRKTDTQYF
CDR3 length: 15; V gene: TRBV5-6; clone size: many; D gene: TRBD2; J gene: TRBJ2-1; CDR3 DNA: TGTGCCAGCAGCTTGAGGGAAACTAGCGGCAATGAGCAGTTCTTC; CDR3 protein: CASSLRETSGNEQFF
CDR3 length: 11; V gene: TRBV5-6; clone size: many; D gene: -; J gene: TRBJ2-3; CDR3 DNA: TGTGCCAGCAGCTTAGGATTCGCGCAGTATTTT; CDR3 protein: CASSLGFAQYF
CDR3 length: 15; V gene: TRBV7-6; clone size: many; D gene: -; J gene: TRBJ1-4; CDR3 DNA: TGTGCCAGCAGCTTAGGGGCAGCAACTAATGAAAAACTGTTTTTT; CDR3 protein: CASSLGAATNEKLFF
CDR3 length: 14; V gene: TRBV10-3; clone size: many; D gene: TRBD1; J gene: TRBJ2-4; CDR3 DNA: TGTGCCATCAGTGAGGCAGGGGGTAAAAACATTCAGTACTTC; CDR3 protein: CAISEAGGKNIQYF
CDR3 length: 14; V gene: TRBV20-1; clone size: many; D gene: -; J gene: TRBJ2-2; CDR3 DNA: TGCAGTGCTAGTAGCCCAACGGACACCGGGGAGCTGTTTTTT; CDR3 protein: CSASSPTDTGELFF
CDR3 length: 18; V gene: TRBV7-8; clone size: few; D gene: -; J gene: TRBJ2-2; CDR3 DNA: TGTGCCAGCAGCTTTCTACCTGTCACAGGAAAGAACACCGGGGAGCTGTTTTTT; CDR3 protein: CASSFLPVTGKNTGELFF
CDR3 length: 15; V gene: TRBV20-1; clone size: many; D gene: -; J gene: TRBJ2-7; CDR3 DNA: TGCAGTGCAGAAGCGTTCGGTGGGTTTATGTACGAGCAGTACTTC; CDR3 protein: CSAEAFGGFMYEQYF
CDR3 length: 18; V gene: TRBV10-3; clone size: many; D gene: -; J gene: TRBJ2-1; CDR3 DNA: TGTGCCATCAGTGAGACTAGCATCCAAACCTTAACCTACAATGAGCAGTTCTTC; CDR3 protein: CAISETSIQTLTYNEQFF
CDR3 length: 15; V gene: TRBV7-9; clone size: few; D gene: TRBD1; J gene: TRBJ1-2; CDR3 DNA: TGTGCCAGCAGCCCCTACTCACAGGGGAGCGGTGGCTACACCTTC; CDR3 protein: CASSPYSQGSGGYTF
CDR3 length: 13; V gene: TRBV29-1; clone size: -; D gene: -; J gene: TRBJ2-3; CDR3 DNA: TGCAGCGTTGTATGGCGCGGCACAGATACGCAGTATTTT; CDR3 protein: CSVVWRGTDTQYF
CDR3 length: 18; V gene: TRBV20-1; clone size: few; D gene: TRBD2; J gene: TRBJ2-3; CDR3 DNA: TGCAGTGCTCCCACCGAGGGGCTAGCGGGGTTGAGAGCGGATACGCAGTATTTT; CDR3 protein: CSAPTEGLAGLRADTQYF
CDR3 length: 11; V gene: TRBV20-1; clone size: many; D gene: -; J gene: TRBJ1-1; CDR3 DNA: TGCAGTGCTAACAGGAACACTGAAGCTTTCTTT; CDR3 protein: CSANRNTEAFF
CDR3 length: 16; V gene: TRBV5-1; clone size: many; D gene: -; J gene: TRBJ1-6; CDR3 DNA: TGCGCCAGCAGCTCGGGACCGACCGAATATAATTCACCCCTCCACTTT; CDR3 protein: CASSSGPTEYNSPLHF
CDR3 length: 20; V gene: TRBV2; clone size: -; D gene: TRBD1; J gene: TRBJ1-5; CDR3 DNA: TGTGCCAGCAGTGAAGCCCCCCGTATCCCAGGTGGGACAGGGGATCAGCCCCAGCATTTT; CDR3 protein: CASSEAPRIPGGTGDQPQHF
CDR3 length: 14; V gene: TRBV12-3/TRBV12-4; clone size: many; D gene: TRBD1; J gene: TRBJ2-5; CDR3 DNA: TGTGCCAGCAGCCAGGACAGGGGTGGAGAGACCCAGTACTTC; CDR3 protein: CASSQDRGGETQYF
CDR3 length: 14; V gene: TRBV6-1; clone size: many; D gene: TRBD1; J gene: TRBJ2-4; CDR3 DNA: TGTGCCAGCAGACCCAGGGGGACCAAAAACATTCAGTACTTC; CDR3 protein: CASRPRGTKNIQYF
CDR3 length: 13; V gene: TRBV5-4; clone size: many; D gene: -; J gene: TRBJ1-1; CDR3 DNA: TGTGCCAGCAGCTTGGGAAGGGGCGCTGAAGCTTTCTTT; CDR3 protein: CASSLGRGAEAFF
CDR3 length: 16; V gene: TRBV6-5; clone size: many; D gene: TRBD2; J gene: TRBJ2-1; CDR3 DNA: TGTGCCAGCAGTTACTCGATGGCGGGGGGGGTCCATGAGCAGTTCTTC; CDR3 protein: CASSYSMAGGVHEQFF
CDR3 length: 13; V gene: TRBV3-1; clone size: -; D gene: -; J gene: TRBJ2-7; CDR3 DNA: TGTGCCAGCAGCCAAGGGCGTGGTCTCGAGCAGTACTTC; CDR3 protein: CASSQGRGLEQYF
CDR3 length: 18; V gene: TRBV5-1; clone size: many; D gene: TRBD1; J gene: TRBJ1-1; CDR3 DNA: TGCGCCAGCAGCTTGGCGAGGGACAGTAGAGGAGGTAGCACTGAAGCTTTCTTT; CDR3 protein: CASSLARDSRGGSTEAFF
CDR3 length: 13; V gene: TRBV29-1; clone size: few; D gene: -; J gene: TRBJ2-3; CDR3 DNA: TGCAGCGTTACCTGGACAGTCACAGATACGCAGTATTTT; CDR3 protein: CSVTWTVTDTQYF
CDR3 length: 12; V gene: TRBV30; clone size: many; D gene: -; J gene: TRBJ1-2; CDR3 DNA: TGTGCCTGGAGTGTATACAGGGAAGGCTACACCTTC; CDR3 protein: CAWSVYREGYTF
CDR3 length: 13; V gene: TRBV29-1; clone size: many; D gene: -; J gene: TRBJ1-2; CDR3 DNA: TGCAGCGTTGAAGATGGGGGGGCGAGGGGCTACACCTTC; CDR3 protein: CSVEDGGARGYTF
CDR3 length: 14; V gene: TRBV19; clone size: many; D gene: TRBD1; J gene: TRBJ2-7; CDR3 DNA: TGTGCCAGTAGCGTTGACAGGGGCATGGGCGAGCAGTACTTC; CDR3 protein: CASSVDRGMGEQYF
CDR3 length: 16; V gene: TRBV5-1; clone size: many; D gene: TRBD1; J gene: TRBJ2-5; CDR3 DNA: TGCGCCAGCAGCTGGCGTGGGGACAGGAGACAAGAGACCCAGTACTTC; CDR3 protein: CASSWRGDRRQETQYF
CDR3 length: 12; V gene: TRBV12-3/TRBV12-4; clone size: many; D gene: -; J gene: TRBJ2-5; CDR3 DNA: TGTGCCAGCAGTGGCCTCCAAGAGACCCAGTACTTC; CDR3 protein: CASSGLQETQYF